This paragraph covers one T cell receptor (beta chain) sequence. Other DNA sequences within the sample encode an identical CDR3. The authors' processing: Amplification from reference gene primers served as the basis for estimated nucleated cell counts. TCRdb keeps only in-frame clones here, not all; method: immunoSEQ multiplex PCR. V, J and clone size reflect that table, while D and trimming were determined from the DNA. The table lists more than 130,000 clones, 85% to 90% of them singletons. V was shortened by 6 bases and J by 1 base, with 16 bases between the two germline ends. The CDR3 length is 17 residues. CDR1 SNHLY and CDR2 FYNNEI come from the germline V gene. The sample is drawn from a study of blood T cell repertoires in COVID-19. Across the study: The origin of the acute and convalescent COVID-19 samples was the United States, Italy and Spain. T cells, B-cell-depleted T cells, or PBMCs provided the cDNA or gDNA that served as material.

The TCR comes from a man over 45 with active or convalescent COVID-19. This chain uses TRBV2 with TRBJ2-6, with D tentatively TRBD2 (5 bases). The specimen was peripheral blood. This chain's CDR3 is CASSVGVRRSGANVLTF. Written as DNA, the CDR3 is TGTGCCAGCAGCGTCGGGGTGAGACGGTCTGGGGCCAACGTCCTGACTTTC. Full variable domain (outside the CDR3, taken from reference TRBV2 and TRBJ2-6): EPEVTQTPSHQVTQMGQEVILRCVPISNHLYFYWYRQILGQKVEFLVSFYNNEISEKSEIFDDQFSVERPDGSNFTLKIRSTKLEDSAMYFCASSVGVRRSGANVLTFGAGSRLTVL.